The T cell receptor beta chain described here comes from a study of identical twins. Germline CDR1 SQVTM, CDR2 ANQGSEA. After removal of 5 bases from V and 10 bases from J, the junction contained 20 bases not matched to a gene. CDR3 length: 17 residues. The donor group consisted entirely of healthy Caucasians. General observations from the study: The authors drew conclusions from cross-sectional statistical analysis rather than following the same donors. For out-of-frame alpha sequences shared by twins, low generation probability was in excess.

With template switching, a universal primer site was added, and the cDNA carried unique molecular identifiers. TCRdb recomputed calls from the 5' RACE reads with MiXCR, one row per CDR3 protein. This table has approximately 550,000 distinct CDR3 sequences, 20% to 25% appearing once. Worth noting for this clonotype: Its target is unknown.

These data also featured in a second study, about yellow fever vaccine responses in identical twins.

The chain has TRBV29-1 and TRBJ1-1; 12 bases are a match to TRBD1. Sequencing used CD4+ T cells sorted from blood. The TCR sequence derives from a woman aged 18-29 years in good health. CDR3 DNA: TGCAGCGTTCCCAACCGCGGGACAGGGGGCCCAAAGGCTGGAGCTTTCTTT. Encoded protein: CSVPNRGTGGPKAGAFF.